A single sample gave rise to the 22 T cell receptor beta chains below, sequenced in a study of blood T cell repertoires in COVID-19. The assay was immunoSEQ multiplex PCR, and TCRdb's table has in-frame clones only and misses some. This repertoire shows around 300,000 clones, around 90% found once; its top ten account for around 1.1%. What was sequenced was PBMCs or T cells enriched from blood (not recorded which). These TCRs come from a woman aged 30 to 39 who had recovered from COVID-19.

This clone was detected only once. This sequence joins TRBV15 and TRBJ2-3, with 8 bases fitting TRBD2. From germline, CDR1 is LNHNV and CDR2 YYDKDF (reference sequence). V was pared by 0 bases and J by 8 bases, with 1 base of the junction left unmatched. The CDR3 contains 13 residues. The CDR3 DNA sequence: TGTGCCACCAGCAGAGAGCGGGAGGTTACGCAGTATTTT. This codes for CATSREREVTQYF.

As DNA, the CDR3 is TGTGCCAGCAGTTGGACTATCCGTGAGCAGTTCTTC. It is translated as CASSWTIREQFF. The rearrangement links TRBV28 to TRBJ2-1; a weak D match, TRBD2 (6 bases). V dropped 4 bases and J dropped 9 bases, with 10 bases sitting between them. Per germline, CDR1 MDHEN and CDR2 SYDVKM. The CDR3 has 12 amino acids. Drawing the rest from reference TRBV28 and TRBJ2-1, the complete variable domain is DVKVTQSSRYLVKRTGEKVFLECVQDMDHENMFWYRQDPGLGLRLIYFSYDVKMKEKGDIPEGYSVSREKKERFSLILESASTNQTSMYLCASSWTIREQFFGPGTRLTVL.

This clone was observed a few times. The V call is TRBV2, the J call TRBJ1-2; the match to TRBD1 covers 7 bases. Germline assignment: CDR1 SNHLY and CDR2 FYNNEI. The V gene end was trimmed by 7 bases and the J gene end by 2 bases; junction bases not matched to a gene: 7. This CDR3 is 14 amino acids long. CDR3 loop: CASITGTENYGYTF. The CDR3, as DNA: TGTGCCAGCATTACCGGGACAGAGAACTATGGCTACACCTTC.

This chain joins TRBV5-1 and TRBJ2-3, with 9 bases identical to TRBD1. Germline trimming cut 7 bases from V and 0 bases from J; bases unmatched to any gene: 6. The CDR3 covers 15 residues. Germline CDR1 and CDR2: SGHRS and YFSETQ. Here the CDR3 reads CASYGQGTSTDTQYF. CDR3 DNA: TGCGCCAGCTATGGACAGGGGACTAGCACAGATACGCAGTATTTT.

The rearrangement uses TRBV7-3 and TRBJ2-1; D is unclear. V was cut by 3 bases and J by 0 bases, with 9 bases left in between. Per the germline V gene, CDR1 is SGHTA and CDR2 is FQGTGA. This CDR3 region has 15 residues. This chain's CDR3 is CASSLAWSSYNEQFF. CDR3 nucleotides: TGTGCCAGCAGCTTGGCTTGGAGCTCCTACAATGAGCAGTTCTTC.

The chain joins TRBV10-2 to TRBJ1-2; D is uncertain. Looked up from germline, CDR1 is WSHSY and CDR2 is SAAADI. Trimming cost V 0 bases and J 7 bases, with 9 bases left between them. The CDR3 spans 13 residues. The chain's CDR3 is CASSESGGSGYTF. The CDR3 DNA sequence: TGCGCCAGCAGTGAGTCTGGAGGGAGTGGCTACACCTTC.

This clone is judged medium-sized. The chain combines TRBV5-1 with TRBJ2-5; TRBD2 matches 10 bases. The CDR3 covers 15 residues. Trimming removed 2 bases from V and 5 bases from J; junction bases left unmatched: 6. Germline assignment: CDR1 SGHRS and CDR2 YFSETQ. This CDR3 is CASSLVGGLAETQYF. The DNA for the CDR3 is TGCGCCAGCAGCTTAGTCGGGGGACTAGCGGAGACCCAGTACTTC.

The chain joins TRBV7-9 to TRBJ2-3; 16 bases are a match to TRBD2. The CDR3 loop spans 18 amino acids. CDR1 and CDR2 from the germline V gene are SEHNR and FQNEAQ (reference sequence). Trimming removed 3 bases from V and 4 bases from J; junction bases left unmatched: 7. The chain's CDR3 is CASSLYPGLAGGPDTQYF. The CDR3 DNA is TGTGCCAGCAGCTTGTACCCGGGACTAGCGGGAGGGCCAGATACGCAGTATTTT. Combining the CDR3 with reference TRBV7-9 and TRBJ2-3 gives the whole variable domain DTGVSQNPRHKITKRGQNVTFRCDPISEHNRLYWYRQTLGQGPEFLTYFQNEAQLEKSRLLSDRFSAERPKGSFSTLEIQRTEQGDSAMYLCASSLYPGLAGGPDTQYFGPGTRLTVL.

The gene calls are TRBV5-4 and TRBJ1-4; D perhaps matches TRBD1 (6 bases). The CDR3 length is 15 residues. With 2 bases removed from V and 10 bases from J, the gap between germline ends came to 18 bases. Germline V gives CDR1 SGHNT, CDR2 YYREEE (reference sequence). Here the CDR3 DNA reads TGTGCCAGCAGCTTCGCAGGGGATGGTCGTGGAAAACTGTTTTTT. This gives the protein CASSFAGDGRGKLFF.

This chain uses TRBV4-3 with TRBJ2-2, with 7 positions matching TRBD1. Germline trimming cut 0 bases from V and 4 bases from J; bases unmatched to any gene: 5. The CDR3 has 16 residues. From germline, CDR1 is LGHNA and CDR2 YSLEER. The CDR3 DNA is TGCGCCAGCAGCCAAGATCTAGGGGGCTTCACCGGGGAGCTGTTTTTT. As protein: CASSQDLGGFTGELFF.

The chain has TRBV25-1 and TRBJ1-5, with a possible D match to TRBD1 (5 bases). Trimming removed 5 bases from V and 4 bases from J, with 12 bases in between. Germline CDR1 reads MGHDK; CDR2 reads SYGVNS. This CDR3 contains 14 residues. CDR3 protein: CASSLQGWNQPQHF. CDR3 nucleotides: TGTGCCAGCAGTCTCCAGGGTTGGAATCAGCCCCAGCATTTT.

The chain joins TRBV10-3 to TRBJ2-1, with a possible D match to TRBD1 (6 bases). V lost 10 bases, J lost 5 bases, and 24 bases lay in between. The germline gives CDR1 ENHRY, CDR2 SYGVKD. CDR3 length: 16 amino acids. The CDR3 DNA is TGTGCCACCACCGGGACATCCACCCGCCCCCACAATGAGCAGTTCTTC. Its translation: CATTGTSTRPHNEQFF.

The V call is TRBV4-2, the J call TRBJ1-1, with 11 bases lining up with TRBD1. The CDR3 has 16 residues. Trimming took 4 bases from V and 5 from J; bases not matched to a gene: 9. From germline, CDR1 is LGHNA and CDR2 YNFKEQ. CDR3 protein: CASSPQRTGGRTEAFF. CDR3 nucleotides: TGTGCCAGCAGCCCCCAGAGGACAGGGGGCAGGACTGAAGCTTTCTTT.

This clone was counted a single time. Other DNA sequences in this specimen translate into the identical CDR3. This chain connects TRBV30 to TRBJ1-5; 7 bases map to TRBD1. J gave up 5 bases and V 2 bases, and 3 bases lay outside the gene matches. Germline V gives CDR1 GTSNPN, CDR2 SVGIG (reference sequence). This CDR3 comprises 13 residues. Here the CDR3 reads CAWSRGRDQPQHF. The CDR3 DNA follows: TGTGCCTGGAGTAGGGGGCGAGATCAGCCCCAGCATTTT.

The chain employs TRBV6-5 and TRBJ2-1; D remains unclear. V was shortened by 6 bases and J by 5 bases, with 8 bases between the two germline ends. CDR1 and CDR2 from the germline V gene are MNHEY and SVGAGI. This CDR3 spans 12 amino acids. The DNA of the CDR3 is TGTGCCAGCAGACAGACGAACAATGAGCAGTTCTTC. It yields the protein CASRQTNNEQFF.

This clone was detected only once. This chain joins TRBV5-1 and TRBJ1-6, with TRBD1 matching over 7 bases. V shed 2 bases, J shed 10 bases, and the junction held 6 bases outside the gene matches. This CDR3 spans 14 amino acids. CDR1 is SGHRS, CDR2 YFSETQ, per germline. The CDR3: CASSFEGAVSPLHF. The CDR3 DNA is TGCGCCAGCAGCTTCGAGGGGGCTGTATCACCCCTCCACTTT.

For this clone: Other DNA sequences of this sample code for an identical CDR3. The chain is built from TRBV2 and TRBJ1-5; the match to TRBD1 covers 9 bases. There are 14 residues in the CDR3. From germline, CDR1 is SNHLY and CDR2 FYNNEI. Germline trimming cut 5 bases from V and 4 bases from J; bases unmatched to any gene: 3. The CDR3 is CASSPGTGNQPQHF. The CDR3 DNA is TGTGCCAGCAGTCCTGGGACAGGGAATCAGCCCCAGCATTTT.

The V and J genes are TRBV10-3 and TRBJ2-7, with D perhaps TRBD2 (6 bases). The length of the CDR3 is 17 residues. Trimming took off 2 bases at V and 1 base at J, with 18 bases between the two ends. Germline lookup yields CDR1 ENHRY and CDR2 SYGVKD. This CDR3 is CAISEPMGRGTSYEQYF. The CDR3 DNA is TGTGCCATCAGTGAGCCAATGGGGCGCGGGACTTCCTACGAGCAGTACTTC.

This chain connects TRBV9 to TRBJ2-1; 8 nucleotides match TRBD1. Germline trimming cut 4 bases from V and 4 bases from J; bases unmatched to any gene: 10. The CDR3 has 16 residues. Germline-derived CDR1 and CDR2 are SGDLS and YYNGEE. The chain's CDR3 is CASSSRGQGAYNEQFF. The CDR3 bases are TGTGCCAGCAGCTCGCGTGGACAGGGAGCTTACAATGAGCAGTTCTTC. Supplemented by reference TRBV9 and TRBJ2-1, the full variable domain reads DSGVTQTPKHLITATGQRVTLRCSPRSGDLSVYWYQQSLDQGLQFLIQYYNGEERAKGNILERFSAQQFPDLHSELNLSSLELGDSALYFCASSSRGQGAYNEQFFGPGTRLTVL.

The chain carries TRBV4-2 and TRBJ2-3; 8 bases map to TRBD2. Looked up from germline, CDR1 is LGHNA and CDR2 is YNFKEQ. V lost 0 bases and J lost 7; bases outside the gene matches: 6. This CDR3 has 15 residues. In DNA, the CDR3 is TGTGCCAGCAGCCAAGACTGGACTAGCTCGCATACGCAGTATTTT. Encoded protein: CASSQDWTSSHTQYF.

The chain joins TRBV5-1 to TRBJ2-2, with 8 bases matching TRBD1. This CDR3 has 15 amino acids. Germline V CDR1 and CDR2: SGHRS, YFSETQ. V lost 4 bases, J lost 3 bases, and 5 bases stayed unmatched. CDR3 sequence reads: CASSHADRDTGELFF. The CDR3 DNA follows: TGCGCCAGCAGCCACGCGGACAGGGACACCGGGGAGCTGTTTTTT.

This chain joins TRBV7-9 and TRBJ1-2, with 7 bases aligning to TRBD1. From germline, CDR1 is SEHNR and CDR2 FQNEAQ (reference sequence). Losses at the gene ends were 1 base for V and 8 bases for J; bases not matched to a gene: 4. The CDR3 covers 13 residues. The CDR3 coding sequence is TGTGCCAGCAGCTTAGGACAGGGAAACGGCTACACCTTC. Protein product: CASSLGQGNGYTF.